This entry describes one T cell receptor (beta chain). What it recognizes is unknown. This sample stems from a study of breast tumors, draining lymph nodes, adjacent tissues. Notes on the study in general: Tumor and nontumor repertoires were significantly more similar in luminal-like than in basal-like breast cancer. Compared with lymph nodes, tumors were less diverse; compared with nontumor tissue, more.

Samples came from axillary lymph nodes draining the breast cancer. Each CDR3 protein gets one entry after TCRdb re-called the multiplex PCR reads with MiXCR. The table has around 130,000 distinct CDR3 sequences, 21% seen once. Sequenced sample: axillary lymph node tissue. This clonotype originated in a female donor with breast cancer. Some clones in this sample may be carry-over from other donors' samples.

CDR3 protein: CASSELGAPGVRVYYEQYF. The CDR3 bases are TGTGCCAGCAGTGAACTCGGGGCCCCCGGGGTCCGAGTGTACTACGAGCAGTACTTC. The chain uses TRBV2 and TRBJ2-7; D might be TRBD1 or TRBD2, each matching 5 bases. V gave up 2 bases and J gave up 3 bases, with 26 bases separating them. Per germline, CDR1 SNHLY and CDR2 FYNNEI. The CDR3 is 19 amino acids.